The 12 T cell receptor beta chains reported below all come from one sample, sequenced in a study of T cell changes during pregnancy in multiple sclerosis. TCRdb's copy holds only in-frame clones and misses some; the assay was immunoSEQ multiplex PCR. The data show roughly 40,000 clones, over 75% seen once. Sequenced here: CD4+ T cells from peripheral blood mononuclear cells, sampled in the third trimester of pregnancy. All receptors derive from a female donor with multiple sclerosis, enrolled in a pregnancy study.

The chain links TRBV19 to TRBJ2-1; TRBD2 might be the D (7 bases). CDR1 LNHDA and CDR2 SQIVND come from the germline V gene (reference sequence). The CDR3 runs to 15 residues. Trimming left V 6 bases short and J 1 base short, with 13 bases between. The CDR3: CASRGGDTSYNEQFF. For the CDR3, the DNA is TGTGCCAGTAGGGGGGGGGACACTTCCTACAATGAGCAGTTCTTC.

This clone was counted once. The CDR3 here is CASSQEVHAGNTEAFF. For the CDR3, the DNA is TGCGCCAGCAGCCAAGAGGTCCATGCGGGGAACACTGAAGCTTTCTTT. The chain employs TRBV4-1 and TRBJ1-1; D unclear. Germline V gene data show CDR1 as MGHRA and CDR2 as YSYEKL. The CDR3 loop spans 16 amino acids. V was cut by 0 bases and J by 1 base, with 12 bases left in between.

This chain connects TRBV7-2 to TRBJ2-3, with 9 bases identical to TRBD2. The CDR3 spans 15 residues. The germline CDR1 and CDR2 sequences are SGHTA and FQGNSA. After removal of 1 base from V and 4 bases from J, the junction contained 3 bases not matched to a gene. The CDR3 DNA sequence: TGTGCCAGCAGCTTAGTGGCGGGAGGGCCAGATACGCAGTATTTT. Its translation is CASSLVAGGPDTQYF. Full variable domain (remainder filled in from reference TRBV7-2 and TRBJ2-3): GAGVSQSPSNKVTEKGKDVELRCDPISGHTALYWYRQSLGQGLEFLIYFQGNSAPDKSGLPSDRFSAERTGGSVSTLTIQRTQQEDSAVYLCASSLVAGGPDTQYFGPGTRLTVL.

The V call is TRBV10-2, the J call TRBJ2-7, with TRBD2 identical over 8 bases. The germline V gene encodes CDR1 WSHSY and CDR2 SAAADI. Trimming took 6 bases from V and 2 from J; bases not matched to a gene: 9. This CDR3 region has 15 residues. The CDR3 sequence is CASSRLAGRTYEQYF. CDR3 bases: TGCGCCAGCAGCCGTCTAGCGGGCCGGACCTACGAGCAGTACTTC.

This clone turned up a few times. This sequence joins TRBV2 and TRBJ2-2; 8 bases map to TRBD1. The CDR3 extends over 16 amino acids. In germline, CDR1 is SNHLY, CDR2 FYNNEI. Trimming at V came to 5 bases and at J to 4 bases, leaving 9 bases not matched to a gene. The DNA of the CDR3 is TGTGCCAGCAGTTACCGAGACAGGGGAGGCACCGGGGAGCTGTTTTTT. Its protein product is CASSYRDRGGTGELFF. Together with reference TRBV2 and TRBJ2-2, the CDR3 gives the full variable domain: EPEVTQTPSHQVTQMGQEVILRCVPISNHLYFYWYRQILGQKVEFLVSFYNNEISEKSEIFDDQFSVERPDGSNFTLKIRSTKLEDSAMYFCASSYRDRGGTGELFFGEGSRLTVL.

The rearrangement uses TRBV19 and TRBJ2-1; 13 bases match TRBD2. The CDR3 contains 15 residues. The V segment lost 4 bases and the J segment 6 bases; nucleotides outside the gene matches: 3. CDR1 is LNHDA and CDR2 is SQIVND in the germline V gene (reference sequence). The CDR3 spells CASSRLAGGGNEQFF. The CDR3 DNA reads TGTGCCAGTAGTAGACTAGCGGGAGGAGGCAATGAGCAGTTCTTC.

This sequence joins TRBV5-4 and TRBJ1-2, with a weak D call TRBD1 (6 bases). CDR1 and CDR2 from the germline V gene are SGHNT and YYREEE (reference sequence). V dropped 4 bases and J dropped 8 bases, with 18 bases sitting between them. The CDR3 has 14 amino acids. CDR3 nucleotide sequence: TGTGCCAGCAGCCACGACAGGTTCCAAGAGGGCTACACCTTC. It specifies CASSHDRFQEGYTF.

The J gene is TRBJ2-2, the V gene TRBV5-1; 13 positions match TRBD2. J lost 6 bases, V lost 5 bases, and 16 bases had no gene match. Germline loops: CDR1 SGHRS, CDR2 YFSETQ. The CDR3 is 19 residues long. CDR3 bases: TGCGCCAGCAGTTCGGGACTAGCGGGAAACCCTCCCTGGTCCGGGGAGCTGTTTTTT. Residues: CASSSGLAGNPPWSGELFF.

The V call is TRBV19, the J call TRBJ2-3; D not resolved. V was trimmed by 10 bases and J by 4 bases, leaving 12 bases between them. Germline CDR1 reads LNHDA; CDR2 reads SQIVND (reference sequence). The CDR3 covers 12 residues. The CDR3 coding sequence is TGTGCCACTACCAGCGAGCCAGATACGCAGTATTTT. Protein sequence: CATTSEPDTQYF.

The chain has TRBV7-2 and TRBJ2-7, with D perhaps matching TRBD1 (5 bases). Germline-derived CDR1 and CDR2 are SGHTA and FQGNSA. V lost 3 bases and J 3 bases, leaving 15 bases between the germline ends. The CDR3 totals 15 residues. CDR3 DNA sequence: TGTGCCAGCAGCTTTAGCCCAATGCAGGGCTACGAGCAGTACTTC. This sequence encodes CASSFSPMQGYEQYF. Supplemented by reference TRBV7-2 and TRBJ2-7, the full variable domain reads GAGVSQSPSNKVTEKGKDVELRCDPISGHTALYWYRQSLGQGLEFLIYFQGNSAPDKSGLPSDRFSAERTGGSVSTLTIQRTQQEDSAVYLCASSFSPMQGYEQYFGPGTRLTVT.

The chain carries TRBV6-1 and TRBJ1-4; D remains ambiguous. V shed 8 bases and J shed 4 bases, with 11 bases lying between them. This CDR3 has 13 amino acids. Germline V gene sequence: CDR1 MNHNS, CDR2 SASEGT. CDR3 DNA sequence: TGTGCCAGCTCACAGATATTTAATGAAAAACTGTTTTTT. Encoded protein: CASSQIFNEKLFF.

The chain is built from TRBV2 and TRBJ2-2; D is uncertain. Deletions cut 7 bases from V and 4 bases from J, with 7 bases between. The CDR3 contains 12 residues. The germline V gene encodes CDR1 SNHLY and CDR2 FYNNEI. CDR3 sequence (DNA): TGTGCCAGCACTGTCTTCACCGGGGAGCTGTTTTTT. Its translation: CASTVFTGELFF.